This is a list of T cell receptor beta chains from one sample in a study of blood T cell repertoires in COVID-19. Sequencing used immunoSEQ multiplex PCR; TCRdb keeps in-frame clones, though not all of them. Of about 280,000 clones listed, about 85% were seen once; the top ten hold 2% to 3%. Sequencing was performed on PBMCs or T cells enriched from blood (not recorded which). These receptors were obtained from a woman between 45 and 65 years old who had recovered from COVID-19. Both conserved end residues are part of each CDR3. Each record gives: D gene, V gene, J gene, clone size, CDR3 DNA, CDR3 protein. The D gene is left open where the match is weak. Clone size is not always given. Where it is, it says once, few, many or a class for expanded clones.

.	TRBV12-5	TRBJ1-1	once	TGTGCTAGTGGTTTGGCCGGGACACCAAACACTGAAGCTTTCTTT	CASGLAGTPNTEAFF
TRBD2	TRBV5-1	TRBJ2-7	.	TGCGCCAGCAGCTTGGGGTTACTAGCGGGATTCTACGAGCAGTACTTC	CASSLGLLAGFYEQYF
.	TRBV11-2	TRBJ1-6	few	TGTGCCAGCAGCTTAGTACTGAAGATGAATTCACCCCTCCACTTT	CASSLVLKMNSPLHF
.	TRBV28	TRBJ1-3	.	TGTGCCAGCAGCCGGTTGGCGGCCTCTGGAAACACCATATATTTT	CASSRLAASGNTIYF
.	TRBV6-1	TRBJ1-5	.	TGTGCCAGCAGTGAAGCGGAGGGAAAGGATCAGCCCCAGCATTTT	CASSEAEGKDQPQHF
TRBD1	TRBV2	TRBJ1-2	.	TGTGCCAGCAGTGTCCGAGGACAGGCATCGATTAGCTACACCTTC	CASSVRGQASISYTF
.	TRBV18	TRBJ1-2	.	TGTGCCAGCTCGCGGGCCCAGACGGACTATGGCTACACCTTC	CASSRAQTDYGYTF
.	TRBV18	TRBJ2-1	once	TGTGCCAGCTCACCACAGAGTTCCTACAATGAGCAGTTCTTC	CASSPQSSYNEQFF
.	TRBV6-2/TRBV6-3	TRBJ1-5	.	TGTGCCAGCAGTTCGTGGGGGCAGGGGAGCAATCAGCCCCAGCATTTT	CASSSWGQGSNQPQHF
.	TRBV15	TRBJ2-7	.	TGTGCCACCAGCAGAGGGTACGGACTCGCCTACGAGCAGTACTTC	CATSRGYGLAYEQYF
TRBD2	TRBV5-5	TRBJ2-7	.	TGTGCCAGCAGCTTGGTAGAAAGCGGGGGTTGGCACGAGCAGTACTTC	CASSLVESGGWHEQYF
TRBD2	TRBV18	TRBJ2-1	.	TGTGCCAGCTCACTTCGGACTAGCGAATACAATGAGCAGTTCTTC	CASSLRTSEYNEQFF
.	TRBV27	TRBJ2-1	.	TGTGCCAGCAGACCAAAAACGGACAGATCTTTCTACAATGAGCAGTTCTTC	CASRPKTDRSFYNEQFF
.	TRBV4-1	TRBJ1-3	.	TGCGCCAGCAGCCAAGGGGGGGGAGAGACTGGAAACACCATATATTTT	CASSQGGGETGNTIYF
TRBD2	TRBV3-1/TRBV3-2	TRBJ2-6	.	TGTGCCAGCAGCCCCCTCGGACTAGCGGGGGGAGACTCTGGGGCCAACGTCCTGACTTTC	CASSPLGLAGGDSGANVLTF
TRBD1	TRBV30	TRBJ1-2	once	TGTGCCTCCACCCGGGACAGGGGGACCTACACCTTC	CASTRDRGTYTF
.	TRBV14	TRBJ1-2	.	TGTGCCAGCAGCCAAGCCAGTTTAGGGGCAGAAGGATTGACCTATGGCTACACCTTC	CASSQASLGAEGLTYGYTF
.	TRBV24-1	TRBJ1-2	.	TGTGCCACCAGTGATCGTGACGGGTACTATGGCTACACCTTC	CATSDRDGYYGYTF
TRBD2	TRBV5-6	TRBJ2-1	.	TGTGCCAGCAGCTTGGTGGCGGGAGGTAGCTCCTACAATGAGCAGTTCTTC	CASSLVAGGSSYNEQFF
.	TRBV9	TRBJ1-2	.	TGTGCCAGCAGCGTATACCGGGGAGAAGTGGGTAACTATGGCTACACCTTC	CASSVYRGEVGNYGYTF
.	TRBV29-1	TRBJ1-6	.	TGCAGCGTTGGGTCAGGGGATAATTCACCCCTCCACTTT	CSVGSGDNSPLHF
.	TRBV15	TRBJ2-2	.	TGTGCCACCAGCAGAAAGGACAGTTTGAACACCGGGGAGCTGTTTTTT	CATSRKDSLNTGELFF
TRBD1	TRBV12-3/TRBV12-4	TRBJ1-2	.	TGTGCCAGCAGTCATGGACAGGGCTATGGCTACACCTTC	CASSHGQGYGYTF
.	TRBV9	TRBJ1-2	once	TGTGCCAGCAGCGTAGGTGAGACAGTAGACTATGGCTACACCTTC	CASSVGETVDYGYTF
.	TRBV6-5	TRBJ1-5	.	TGTGCCAGCTTGGGAGGGGGGTATCAGCCCCAGCATTTT	CASLGGGYQPQHF
.	TRBV3-1/TRBV3-2	TRBJ1-4	.	TGTGCCAGCAGCCAAGATACGTTGAGTGAAAAACTGTTTTTT	CASSQDTLSEKLFF
.	TRBV7-9	TRBJ2-3	few	TGTGCCAGCAGCTTAGCGGCAGGTATTTTCACAGATACGCAGTATTTT	CASSLAAGIFTDTQYF
.	TRBV19	TRBJ1-3	.	TGTGCCATCGCGACAGGCACTGGAAACACCATATATTTT	CAIATGTGNTIYF
TRBD1	TRBV15	TRBJ1-6	.	TGTGCCACCAGCAAAGATGGACAGGGTGATTCACCCCTCCACTTT	CATSKDGQGDSPLHF
.	TRBV7-9	TRBJ1-3	once	TGTGCCAGCAGCCCCCGCGGCCCCGGTGGAAACACCATATATTTT	CASSPRGPGGNTIYF
TRBD1	TRBV10-1	TRBJ2-1	.	TGCGCCAGCAGTGCGGGACAGTCCGTTTACAATGAGCAGTTCTTC	CASSAGQSVYNEQFF
.	TRBV27	TRBJ1-5	few	TGTGCCAGCAGTCCGAACCTAGGGGGGGCAGGCAATCAGCCCCAGCATTTT	CASSPNLGGAGNQPQHF
.	TRBV7-2	TRBJ2-7	.	TGTGCCAGCAGCTTAGGCACAGGTGCCTACGAGCAGTACTTC	CASSLGTGAYEQYF
.	TRBV27	TRBJ1-2	.	TGTGCCAGCAGTTTATCTAGGGGAAGGGGTGGCTACACCTTC	CASSLSRGRGGYTF
.	TRBV18	TRBJ2-5	.	TGTGCCAGCTCACGCCTTCAACAGCAAGAGACCCAGTACTTC	CASSRLQQQETQYF
TRBD1	TRBV12-3/TRBV12-4	TRBJ1-1	.	TGTGCCAGCGGGGGACAGGGGGATGAAGCTTTCTTT	CASGGQGDEAFF
.	TRBV11-3	TRBJ2-5	.	TGTGCCAGCAGCTTACGAACCAGCGGCCTACAAGAGACCCAGTACTTC	CASSLRTSGLQETQYF
.	TRBV7-6	TRBJ1-3	.	TGTGCCAGCAGCGCCTCTCTAGAAAACACCATATATTTT	CASSASLENTIYF
.	TRBV5-1	TRBJ1-5	few	TGCGCCAGCAGCCCCTCGGGGGGTAGCAATCAGCCCCAGCATTTT	CASSPSGGSNQPQHF
.	TRBV5-1	TRBJ1-1	.	TGCGCCAGCAGCTTGGCCGGGGTTGGGACTGAAGCTTTCTTT	CASSLAGVGTEAFF
.	TRBV6-5	TRBJ2-7	.	TGTGCCAGCAGATACACAGGGACTACCCACGAGCAGTACTTC	CASRYTGTTHEQYF
.	TRBV9	TRBJ2-1	.	TGTGCCAGCAGCGTAGCTCCTAGCTCCTACAATGAGCAGTTCTTC	CASSVAPSSYNEQFF
TRBD1	TRBV18	TRBJ2-7	.	TGTGCCAGCTCACTAAGGACAGGGAGGTTTGGGGACGAGCAGTACTTC	CASSLRTGRFGDEQYF
TRBD1	TRBV12-3/TRBV12-4	TRBJ1-1	.	TGTGCCAGCAGCTCGACAGGGATTGCTGAAGCTTTCTTT	CASSSTGIAEAFF
.	TRBV19	TRBJ2-5	.	TGTGCCAGTAGTCCGGGTCCCGGGAGTCCAGAGACCCAGTACTTC	CASSPGPGSPETQYF
.	TRBV2	TRBJ1-2	.	TGTGCCAGCAGTACCTTGAAGGGAGGCTATGGCTACACCTTC	CASSTLKGGYGYTF
.	TRBV5-1	TRBJ1-3	.	TGCGCCAGCAGCTTGGATGGACAAATCTCTGGAAACACCATATATTTT	CASSLDGQISGNTIYF
.	TRBV19	TRBJ1-1	.	TGTGCCAGTAGTTTTGGGGGCTCGATAACTGAAGCTTTCTTT	CASSFGGSITEAFF
.	TRBV25-1	TRBJ1-2	.	TGTGCCAGCAGTGAATTGGGGGGAACCTATGGCTACACCTTC	CASSELGGTYGYTF
.	TRBV19	TRBJ2-1	.	TGTGCCAGTAGTATGTCTAGCGAGGGCTCCTACAATGAGCAGTTCTTC	CASSMSSEGSYNEQFF
.	TRBV10-3	TRBJ2-3	.	TGTGCCATCAATACAGGGCAGGGCACAGATACGCAGTATTTT	CAINTGQGTDTQYF
.	TRBV5-1	TRBJ2-3	.	TGCGCCAGCAGCTCGGGTTCGGGAGTGATTGATACGCAGTATTTT	CASSSGSGVIDTQYF
TRBD2	TRBV7-9	TRBJ2-2	.	TGTGCCAGCAGCTATCTAGCGGGGGGCACCGGGGAGCTGTTTTTT	CASSYLAGGTGELFF
.	TRBV18	TRBJ2-3	.	TGTGCCAGCTCACCAGATACTAATACGCAGTATTTT	CASSPDTNTQYF
TRBD2	TRBV18	TRBJ2-1	few	TGTGCCAGCTCACCAGCGTCGACTAGCGGGAGTCTTCGGCCTGAGCAGTTCTTC	CASSPASTSGSLRPEQFF